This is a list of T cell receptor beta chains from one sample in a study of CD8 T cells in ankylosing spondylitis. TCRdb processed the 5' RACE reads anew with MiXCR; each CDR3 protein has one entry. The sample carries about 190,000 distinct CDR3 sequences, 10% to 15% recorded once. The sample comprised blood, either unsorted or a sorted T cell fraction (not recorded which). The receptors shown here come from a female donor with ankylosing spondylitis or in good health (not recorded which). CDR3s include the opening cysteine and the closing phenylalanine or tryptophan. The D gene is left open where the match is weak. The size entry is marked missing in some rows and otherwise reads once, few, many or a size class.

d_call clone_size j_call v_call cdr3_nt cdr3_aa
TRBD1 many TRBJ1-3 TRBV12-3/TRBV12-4 TGTGCCAGCAGTTTAGGGACAGGGTATGGAAACACCATATATTTT CASSLGTGYGNTIYF
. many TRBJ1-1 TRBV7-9 TGTGCCAGCAGCTTAGTGGGTTTCCCTGAAGCTTTCTTT CASSLVGFPEAFF
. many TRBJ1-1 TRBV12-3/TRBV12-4 TGTGCCAGCAGACCTATTGGGGCACCTCCGAACACTGAAGCTTTCTTT CASRPIGAPPNTEAFF
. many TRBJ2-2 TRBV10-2 TGCGCCAGCAGAACGGGACCAAACACCGGGGAGCTGTTTTTT CASRTGPNTGELFF
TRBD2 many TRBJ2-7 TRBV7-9 TGTGCCAGCCGGAGTAGCGGGATGTCCTACGAGCAGTACTTC CASRSSGMSYEQYF
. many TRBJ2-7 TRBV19 TGTGCCAGTAGTATAAAGGGCAGGGTACTCTCCTACGAGCAGTACTTC CASSIKGRVLSYEQYF
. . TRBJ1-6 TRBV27 TGTGCCAGCAGAGGAAATAATTATAATTCACCCCTCCACTTT CASRGNNYNSPLHF
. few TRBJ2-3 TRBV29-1 TGCAGCGCCCCTAGGGAGTCCGATACGCAGTATTTT CSAPRESDTQYF
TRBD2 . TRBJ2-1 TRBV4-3 TGCGCCAGCAGCCAAGCTAGCGGGATCCTAGGCAATGAGCAGTTCTTC CASSQASGILGNEQFF
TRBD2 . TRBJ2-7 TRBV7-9 TGTGCCAGCAGCCACGGGACTAGCGGGAGAACCTACGAGCAGTACTTC CASSHGTSGRTYEQYF
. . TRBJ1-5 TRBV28 TGTGCCAGCACCCTACGGGTGGGGGCGTTTAGCAATCAGCCCCAGCATTTT CASTLRVGAFSNQPQHF
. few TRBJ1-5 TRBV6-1 TGTGCCAGCAGTGGGGCAGGGCCTAATCAGCCCCAGCATTTT CASSGAGPNQPQHF
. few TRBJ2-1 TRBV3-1 TGTGCCAGCAGCCAAGATTGGGGTCCGGGAGTCGGCAATGAGCAGTTCTTC CASSQDWGPGVGNEQFF
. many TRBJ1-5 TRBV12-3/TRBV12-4 TGTGCCAGCAGTTTAGGGGGGGTGGAACAGCCCCAGCATTTT CASSLGGVEQPQHF
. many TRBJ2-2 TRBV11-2 TGTGCCAGCGGATTTGGGTTAAGAAACACCGGGGAGCTGTTTTTT CASGFGLRNTGELFF
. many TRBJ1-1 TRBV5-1 TGCGCCAGCAGCTTCGGAAGGCGGAAGAACACTGAAGCTTTCTTT CASSFGRRKNTEAFF
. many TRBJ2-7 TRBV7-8 TGTGCCAGCAGCTCCGCCGGTACTCAGGGTAAAGAGCAGTACTTC CASSSAGTQGKEQYF
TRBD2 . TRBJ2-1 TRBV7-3 TGTGCCAGCAGCTTAGACGGCGGGAGCTGGAATGAGCAGTTCTTC CASSLDGGSWNEQFF
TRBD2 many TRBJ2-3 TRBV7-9 TGTGCCAGCAGCTTAGCGACTAGCGGCACAGATACGCAGTATTTT CASSLATSGTDTQYF
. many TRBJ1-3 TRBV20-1 TGCAGTGCTAGAGAGGGGGTAAACACCATATATTTT CSAREGVNTIYF
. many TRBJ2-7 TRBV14 TGTGCCAGCAGCCAAGCAGCCTACGAGCAGTACTTC CASSQAAYEQYF
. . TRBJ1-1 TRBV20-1 TGCAGTGCTGAGAAGGGGAACACTGAAGCTTTCTTT CSAEKGNTEAFF
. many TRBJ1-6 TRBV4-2 TGTGCCAGCAGCCAAGAACTGGGACCCTATAATTCACCCCTCCACTTT CASSQELGPYNSPLHF
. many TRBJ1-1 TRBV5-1 TGCGCCAGCAGCGGCCTCAGTATGAACACTGAAGCTTTCTTT CASSGLSMNTEAFF
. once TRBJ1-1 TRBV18 TGTGCCAGCTCACCACGAGGGGCGAACACTGAAGCTTTCTTT CASSPRGANTEAFF
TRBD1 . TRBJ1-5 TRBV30 TGTGCCTGGAAAAGGGACAGTGGAGATCAGCCCCAGCATTTT CAWKRDSGDQPQHF
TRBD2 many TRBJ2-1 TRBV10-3 TGTGCCATCAGTGAGTCAACTAGCGGGCGTTACAATGAGCAGTTCTTC CAISESTSGRYNEQFF
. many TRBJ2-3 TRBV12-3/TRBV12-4 TGTGCCAGCAGTTCCGCGGTGGATACGCAGTATTTT CASSSAVDTQYF
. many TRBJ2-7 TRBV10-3 TGTGCCATCAGTGAGACAGTCTACGAGCAGTACTTC CAISETVYEQYF
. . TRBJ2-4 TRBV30 TGTGCCTGGAGTCGGGACAAGGAGCAGTACTTC CAWSRDKEQYF
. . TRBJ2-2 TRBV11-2 TGTGCCAGCAGCATGAGGACCGGGGAGCTGTTTTTT CASSMRTGELFF
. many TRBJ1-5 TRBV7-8 TGTGCCAGCAGCTTGGGAGGGGCGGACAATCAGCCCCAGCATTTT CASSLGGADNQPQHF
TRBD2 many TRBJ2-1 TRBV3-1 TGTGCCAGCCGTGACCTTCGGGAGGGAGGCCAACACAATGAGCAGTTCTTC CASRDLREGGQHNEQFF
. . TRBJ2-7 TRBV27 TGTGCCAGCAGTTTCCAGGGGTACGGCGAGCAGTACTTC CASSFQGYGEQYF
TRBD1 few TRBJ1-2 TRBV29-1 TGCAGCGCGGGACAGGGGGCCCACTATGGCTACACCTTC CSAGQGAHYGYTF
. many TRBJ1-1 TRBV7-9 TGTGCCAGCAGCCCAAGCACCGGGGTGAACACTGAAGCTTTCTTT CASSPSTGVNTEAFF
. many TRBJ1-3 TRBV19 TGTGCCAGTAGTCCTGGACTGGCAGTCGCCATATATTTT CASSPGLAVAIYF
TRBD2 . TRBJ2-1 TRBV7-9 TGTGCCAGCAGCTCACGGACTAGCGGCTCCTACAATGAGCAGTTCTTC CASSSRTSGSYNEQFF
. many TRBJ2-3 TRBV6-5 TGTGCCAGCAGTTACTCGACAGCGGGTGACGGCCCAGATACGCAGTATTTT CASSYSTAGDGPDTQYF
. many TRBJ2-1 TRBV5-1 TGCGCCAGCAGCTTCTTTATCCAGGGGATTCTTAAAGGCAATGAGCAGTTCTTC CASSFFIQGILKGNEQFF